These 19 T cell receptor beta chains came from one sample sequenced in a study of T cell clones after liver transplantation. Libraries were prepared by immunoSEQ multiplex PCR; TCRdb keeps only in-frame clonotypes and omits some of them. The data contain tens of thousands of clones, 70% of them singletons. This material consisted of CD4+ T cells from blood, taken at the approximately 15-month timepoint. The source of these receptors is a human patient who received a liver transplant. Some T cells may trace back to the graft donor.

V usage is TRBV30 and J usage is TRBJ2-2, with D possibly TRBD2 on 5 matching bases. V lost 8 bases and J 0 bases, leaving 10 bases between the germline ends. Per the germline V gene, CDR1 is GTSNPN and CDR2 is SVGIG (reference sequence). The CDR3 spans 13 residues. The CDR3 DNA follows: TGTGCCAATACTAGGACGAACACCGGGGAGCTGTTTTTT. Encoded protein: CANTRTNTGELFF.

V is TRBV5-1 and J is TRBJ1-4; 9 positions match TRBD1. Germline V CDR1 and CDR2: SGHRS, YFSETQ. J gave up 8 bases and V 4 bases, and 12 bases lay outside the gene matches. The length of the CDR3 is 16 residues. CDR3: CASSPMGQGGAEKLFF. In nucleotides, the CDR3 is TGCGCCAGCAGCCCCATGGGACAGGGTGGGGCCGAAAAACTGTTTTTT.

This rearrangement joins TRBV6-5 to TRBJ1-2; D might be TRBD1 (6 bases). Germline V gene data show CDR1 as MNHEY and CDR2 as SVGAGI. The CDR3 sequence is 13 residues long. With 3 bases removed from V and 8 bases from J, the gap between germline ends came to 13 bases. CDR3 nucleotide sequence: TGTGCCAGCAGTTATCGGGGGCGGGGAGGCTACACCTTC. This gives the protein CASSYRGRGGYTF.

This clone was recorded a few times. The gene calls are TRBV5-1 and TRBJ1-6; possibly TRBD1 for D (5 bases). The CDR3 contains 15 residues. V lost 3 bases and J lost 7, with 14 bases in between. Looked up from germline, CDR1 is SGHRS and CDR2 is YFSETQ. The CDR3: CASSSETAGNSPLHF. The DNA of the CDR3 is TGCGCCAGCAGCTCGGAGACAGCGGGGAATTCACCCCTCCACTTT.

The chain couples TRBV5-4 to TRBJ2-7, with 9 bases matching TRBD2. The CDR3 runs to 15 residues. Germline V gene sequence: CDR1 SGHNT, CDR2 YYREEE (reference sequence). V dropped 2 bases and J dropped 3; count of bases not matched to a gene: 6. The CDR3 nucleotides read TGTGCCAGCAGCTTCAGCGGGGGGTCGGACTACGAGCAGTACTTC. Amino acid sequence: CASSFSGGSDYEQYF. Complete variable domain (other parts from reference TRBV5-4 and TRBJ2-7): ETGVTQSPTHLIKTRGQQVTLRCSSQSGHNTVSWYQQALGQGPQFIFQYYREEENGRGNFPPRFSGLQFPNYSSELNVNALELDDSALYLCASSFSGGSDYEQYFGPGTRLTVT.

This clone has only a few counts. The CDR3 DNA reads TGTGCCAGCAGTGAAGCCGTGGGGGGGGGTCAGCCCCAGCATTTT. Amino acids: CASSEAVGGGQPQHF. J is TRBJ1-5 and V is TRBV6-1, with D perhaps TRBD1 (5 bases). V dropped 0 bases and J dropped 6 bases, with 12 bases sitting between them. The CDR3 totals 15 residues. In germline, CDR1 is MNHNS, CDR2 SASEGT.

The rearrangement links TRBV4-1 to TRBJ2-7; weak D call: TRBD1 (6 bases). Germline V gene sequence: CDR1 MGHRA, CDR2 YSYEKL. The CDR3 sequence is 14 residues long. The V gene lost 4 bases and the J gene lost 2 bases, with 12 bases spanning the gap. CDR3 loop: CASSPQDSPYEQYF. The CDR3 DNA reads TGCGCCAGCAGCCCTCAGGACAGCCCCTACGAGCAGTACTTC.

The J gene is TRBJ2-2, the V gene TRBV11-2, with 8 bases aligning to TRBD2. The CDR3 consists of 15 residues. Germline V CDR1 and CDR2: SGHAT, FQNNGV. The V segment lost 3 bases and the J segment 2 bases; nucleotides outside the gene matches: 2. CDR3 in DNA: TGTGCCAGCAGCTTTAGCGGGGCTAACACCGGGGAGCTGTTTTTT. This codes for CASSFSGANTGELFF. The full variable domain, with the rest looked up from reference TRBV11-2 and TRBJ2-2, is EAGVAQSPRYKIIEKRQSVAFWCNPISGHATLYWYQQILGQGPKLLIQFQNNGVVDDSQLPKDRFSAERLKGVDSTLKIQPAKLEDSAVYLCASSFSGANTGELFFGEGSRLTVL.

V usage is TRBV7-2 and J usage is TRBJ2-5; 10 bases line up with TRBD1. With 3 bases clipped from V and 0 bases from J, the junction kept 4 bases outside the gene matches. There are 16 residues in the CDR3. CDR1 is SGHTA and CDR2 is FQGNSA in the germline V gene. This CDR3 is CASSFPGQGNQETQYF. CDR3 DNA sequence: TGTGCCAGCAGCTTTCCGGGACAGGGGAACCAAGAGACCCAGTACTTC.

A few counts support this clone. The rearrangement links TRBV19 to TRBJ2-7; perhaps TRBD1 as D (6 bases). Between the trimmed V and J ends, which lost 3 bases and 6 bases, there was a span of 12 bases. The CDR3 spans 13 residues. Germline V gene sequence: CDR1 LNHDA, CDR2 SQIVND (reference sequence). For the CDR3, the DNA is TGTGCCAGTAGTATGCAGACAGGCGGCGAGCAGTACGTC. Its translation is CASSMQTGGEQYV.

The chain recombines TRBV6-1 with TRBJ1-5, with a tentative D call TRBD1 (5 bases). This CDR3 has 13 amino acids. V was shortened by 1 base and J by 5 bases, with 6 bases between the two germline ends. Germline CDR1 reads MNHNS; CDR2 reads SASEGT. The DNA of the CDR3 is TGTGCCAGCAGTGAAGAGGGGTATCAGCCCCAGCATTTT. Translated, it gives CASSEEGYQPQHF.

In its sample, this clone was seen once. The chain has TRBV11-2 and TRBJ2-7; tentative D call: TRBD1 (5 bases). V was clipped by 5 bases and J by 3 bases, with 11 bases between them. The germline V gene encodes CDR1 SGHAT and CDR2 FQNNGV. The CDR3 is 13 residues long. The CDR3 protein is CASSHTGFYEQYF. The CDR3 nucleotides read TGTGCCAGCAGCCATACAGGTTTCTACGAGCAGTACTTC.

CDR3 coding DNA: TGTGCCAGCAGCTTGTATGACAGCAATCAGCCCCAGCATTTT. It translates to CASSLYDSNQPQHF. The chain uses TRBV5-5 and TRBJ1-5; D unclear. CDR1 is SGHKS, CDR2 YYEKEE, per germline (reference sequence). The CDR3 sequence is 14 residues long. Trimming removed 1 base at V and 1 base at J, with 6 bases between. Variable domain in full (rest from reference TRBV5-5 and TRBJ1-5): DAGVTQSPTHLIKTRGQQVTLRCSPISGHKSVSWYQQVLGQGPQFIFQYYEKEERGRGNFPDRFSARQFPNYSSELNVNALLLGDSALYLCASSLYDSNQPQHFGDGTRLSIL.

The rearrangement uses TRBV19 and TRBJ2-7, with a weak D call TRBD2 (5 bases). Germline V lookup: CDR1 LNHDA, CDR2 SQIVND (reference sequence). This CDR3 has 12 amino acids. The germline V and J ends were trimmed by 3 bases and 7 bases, with 10 bases remaining between them. The CDR3 sequence: CASSMREREQYF. DNA of the CDR3: TGTGCCAGTAGTATGAGGGAAAGGGAGCAGTACTTC.

The V gene is TRBV5-3, the J gene TRBJ2-2, with 8 bases matching TRBD1. TRBV5-3 is recorded as an ORF, its role being uncertain. CDR3 size: 17 residues. The V segment lost 2 bases and the J segment 7 bases; nucleotides outside the gene matches: 13. The CDR3 coding sequence is TGTGCCAGAAGCTTAGGCGGGACAGGCACCTTTATCGGGGAGCTGTTTTTT. Its translation is CARSLGGTGTFIGELFF.

The chain uses TRBV5-8 and TRBJ2-1; TRBD2 aligns across 14 bases. V dropped 4 bases and J dropped 2; count of bases not matched to a gene: 11. The CDR3 length is 19 residues. Germline lookup yields CDR1 SGHTS and CDR2 YDEGEE. CDR3 protein: CASSRLGLAGVTAYNEQFF. CDR3 nucleotide sequence: TGTGCCAGCAGCCGACTGGGACTAGCGGGAGTAACCGCCTACAATGAGCAGTTCTTC.

V is TRBV4-3 and J is TRBJ2-5; TRBD1 matches at 7 bases. Germline assignment: CDR1 LGHNA and CDR2 YSLEER. There are 15 residues in the CDR3. J lost 7 bases, V lost 1 base, and 9 bases had no gene match. The chain's CDR3 is CASSQGWDSGGTQYF. CDR3 DNA: TGCGCCAGCAGCCAAGGCTGGGACAGTGGGGGGACCCAGTACTTC.

The V gene is TRBV30, the J gene TRBJ1-4; D is undetermined. Between the trimmed V and J ends, which lost 1 base and 8 bases, there was a span of 17 bases. Germline V gene lookup returns CDR1 GTSNPN and CDR2 SVGIG (reference sequence). This CDR3 contains 15 residues. The CDR3 is CAWSATGFAREKLFF. As DNA, the CDR3 is TGTGCCTGGAGTGCTACGGGGTTTGCTCGGGAAAAACTGTTTTTT.

The chain carries TRBV6-5 and TRBJ2-1; 8 bases map to TRBD2. V shed 7 bases, J shed 7 bases, and the junction held 3 bases outside the gene matches. The germline CDR1 and CDR2 sequences are MNHEY and SVGAGI. The CDR3 runs to 12 residues. DNA of the CDR3: TGTGCCAGCACCCCGGGAGGGAATGAGCAGTTCTTC. It codes for CASTPGGNEQFF.